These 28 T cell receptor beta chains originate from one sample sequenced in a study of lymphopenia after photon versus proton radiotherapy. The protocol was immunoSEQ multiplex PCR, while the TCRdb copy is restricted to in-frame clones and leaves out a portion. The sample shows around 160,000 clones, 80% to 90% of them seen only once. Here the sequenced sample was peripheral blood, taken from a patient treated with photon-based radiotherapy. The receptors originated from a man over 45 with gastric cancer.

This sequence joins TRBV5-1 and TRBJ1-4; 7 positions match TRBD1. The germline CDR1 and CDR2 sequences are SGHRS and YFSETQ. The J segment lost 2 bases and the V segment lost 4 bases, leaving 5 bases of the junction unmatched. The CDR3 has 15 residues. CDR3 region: CASSPPTGTNEKLFF. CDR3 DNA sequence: TGCGCCAGCAGCCCGCCGACAGGGACTAATGAAAAACTGTTTTTT.

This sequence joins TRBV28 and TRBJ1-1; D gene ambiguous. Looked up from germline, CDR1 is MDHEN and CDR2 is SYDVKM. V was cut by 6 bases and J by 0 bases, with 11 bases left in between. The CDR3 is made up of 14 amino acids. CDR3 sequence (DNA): TGTGCCAGCAGCCCGGCACAGATGAACACTGAAGCTTTCTTT. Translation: CASSPAQMNTEAFF.

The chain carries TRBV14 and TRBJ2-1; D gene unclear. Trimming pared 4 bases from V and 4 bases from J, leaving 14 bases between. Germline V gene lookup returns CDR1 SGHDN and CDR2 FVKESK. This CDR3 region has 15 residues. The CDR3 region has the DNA TGTGCCAGCAGCCCTACCCTGGACCAATACAATGAGCAGTTCTTC. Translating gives CASSPTLDQYNEQFF.

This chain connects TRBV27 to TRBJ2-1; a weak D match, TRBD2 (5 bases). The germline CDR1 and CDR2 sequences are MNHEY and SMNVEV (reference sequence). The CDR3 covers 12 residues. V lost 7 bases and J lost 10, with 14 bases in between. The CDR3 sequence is CASTAGVGEQFF. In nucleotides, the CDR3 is TGTGCCAGCACCGCGGGTGTTGGGGAGCAGTTCTTC.

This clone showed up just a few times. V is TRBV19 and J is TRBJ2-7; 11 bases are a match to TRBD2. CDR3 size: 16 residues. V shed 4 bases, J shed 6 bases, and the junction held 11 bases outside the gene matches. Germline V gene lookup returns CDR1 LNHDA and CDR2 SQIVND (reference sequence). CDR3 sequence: CASSKLAGVEGSEQYF. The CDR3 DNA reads TGTGCCAGTAGTAAACTAGCGGGAGTCGAAGGAAGCGAGCAGTACTTC.

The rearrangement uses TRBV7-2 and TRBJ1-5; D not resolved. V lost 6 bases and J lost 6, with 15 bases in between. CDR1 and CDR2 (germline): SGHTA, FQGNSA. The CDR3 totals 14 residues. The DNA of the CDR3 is TGTGCCAGCAGGCCTGCGGGATTCGGTCAGCCCCAGCATTTT. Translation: CASRPAGFGQPQHF.

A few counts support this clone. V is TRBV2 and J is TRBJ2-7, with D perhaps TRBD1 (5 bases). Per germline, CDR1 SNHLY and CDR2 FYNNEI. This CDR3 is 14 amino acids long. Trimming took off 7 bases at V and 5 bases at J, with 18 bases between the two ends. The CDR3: CASKRSGLSDEQYF. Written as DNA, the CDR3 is TGTGCCAGCAAGAGGTCAGGGTTGTCGGACGAGCAGTACTTC.

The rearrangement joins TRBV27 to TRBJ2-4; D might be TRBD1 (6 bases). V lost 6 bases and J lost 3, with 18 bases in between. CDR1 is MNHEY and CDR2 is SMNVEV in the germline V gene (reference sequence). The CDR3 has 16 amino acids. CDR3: CASRSPGTGSKNIQYF. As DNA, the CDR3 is TGTGCCAGCAGGTCTCCTGGTACAGGGAGCAAAAACATTCAGTACTTC.

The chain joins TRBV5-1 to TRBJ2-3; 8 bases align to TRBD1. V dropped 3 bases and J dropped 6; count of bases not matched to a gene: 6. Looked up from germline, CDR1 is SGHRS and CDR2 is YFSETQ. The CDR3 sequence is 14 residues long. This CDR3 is CASSSGQGPDTQYF. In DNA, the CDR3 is TGCGCCAGCAGCTCCGGACAGGGCCCCGATACGCAGTATTTT.

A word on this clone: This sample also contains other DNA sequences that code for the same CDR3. CDR3 in DNA: TGTGCCAGCAGTTTTAACACCGGGGAGCTGTTTTTT. This sequence encodes CASSFNTGELFF. This sequence joins TRBV27 and TRBJ2-2, with unresolved D. From germline, CDR1 is MNHEY and CDR2 SMNVEV (reference sequence). Trimming removed 3 bases from V and 2 bases from J, with 1 base in between. The CDR3 length is 12 residues.

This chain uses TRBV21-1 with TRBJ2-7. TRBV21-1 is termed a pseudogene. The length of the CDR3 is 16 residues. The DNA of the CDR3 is TGTGCCAGCCCCAAGGGGGGCGGGAACCCCCACTACGAGCAGTACTTC. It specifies CASPKGGGNPHYEQYF.

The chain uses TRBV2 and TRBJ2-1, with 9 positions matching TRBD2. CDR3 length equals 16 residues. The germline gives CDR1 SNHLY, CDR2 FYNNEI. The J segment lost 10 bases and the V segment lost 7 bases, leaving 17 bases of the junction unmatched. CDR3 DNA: TGTGCCAGCAATCTACCCTCTGCGGGAGGGCCTAGAGAGCAGTTCTTC. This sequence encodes CASNLPSAGGPREQFF.

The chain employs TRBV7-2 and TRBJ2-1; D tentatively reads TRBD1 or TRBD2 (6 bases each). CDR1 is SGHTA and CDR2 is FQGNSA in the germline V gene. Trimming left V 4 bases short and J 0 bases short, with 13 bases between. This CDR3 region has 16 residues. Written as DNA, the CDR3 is TGTGCCAGCAGCTCCCGTCGGGGGCGCTCCTACAATGAGCAGTTCTTC. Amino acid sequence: CASSSRRGRSYNEQFF.

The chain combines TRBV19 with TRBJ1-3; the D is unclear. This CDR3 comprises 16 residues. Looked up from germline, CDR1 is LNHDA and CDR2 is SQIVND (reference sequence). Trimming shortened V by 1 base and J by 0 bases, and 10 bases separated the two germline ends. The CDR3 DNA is TGTGCCAGTAGTATAGGAGCAGGCGTCTCTGGAAACACCATATATTTT. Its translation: CASSIGAGVSGNTIYF.

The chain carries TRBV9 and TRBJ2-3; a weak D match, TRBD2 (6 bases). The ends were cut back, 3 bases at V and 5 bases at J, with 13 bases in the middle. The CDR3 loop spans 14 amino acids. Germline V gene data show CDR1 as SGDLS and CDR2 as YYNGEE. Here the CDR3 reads CASSARLGGDTQYF. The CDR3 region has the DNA TGTGCCAGCAGCGCCCGACTAGGTGGAGATACGCAGTATTTT.

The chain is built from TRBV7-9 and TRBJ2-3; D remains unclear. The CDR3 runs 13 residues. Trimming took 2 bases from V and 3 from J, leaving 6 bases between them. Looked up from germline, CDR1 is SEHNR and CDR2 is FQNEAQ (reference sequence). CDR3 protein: CASSLSVTDTQYF. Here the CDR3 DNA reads TGTGCCAGCAGCTTATCGGTAACAGATACGCAGTATTTT.

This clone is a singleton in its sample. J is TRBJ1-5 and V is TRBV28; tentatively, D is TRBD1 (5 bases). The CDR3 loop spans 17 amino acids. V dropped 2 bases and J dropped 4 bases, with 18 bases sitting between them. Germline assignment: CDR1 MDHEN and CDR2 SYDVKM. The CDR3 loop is CASSLGGGAYRNQPQHF. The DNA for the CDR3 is TGTGCCAGCAGTTTAGGCGGGGGAGCCTATCGGAATCAGCCCCAGCATTTT. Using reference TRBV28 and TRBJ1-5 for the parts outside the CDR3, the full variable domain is DVKVTQSSRYLVKRTGEKVFLECVQDMDHENMFWYRQDPGLGLRLIYFSYDVKMKEKGDIPEGYSVSREKKERFSLILESASTNQTSMYLCASSLGGGAYRNQPQHFGDGTRLSIL.

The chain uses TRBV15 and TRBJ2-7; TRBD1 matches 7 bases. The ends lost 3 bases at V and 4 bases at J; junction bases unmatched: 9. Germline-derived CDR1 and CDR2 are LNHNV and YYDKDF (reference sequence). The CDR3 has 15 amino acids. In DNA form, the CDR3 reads TGTGCCACCAGCAGTGGGGACAGAACCATTTACGAGCAGTACTTC. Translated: CATSSGDRTIYEQYF. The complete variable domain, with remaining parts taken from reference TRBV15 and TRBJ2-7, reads DAMVIQNPRYQVTQFGKPVTLSCSQTLNHNVMYWYQQKSSQAPKLLFHYYDKDFNNEADTPDNFQSRRPNTSFCFLDIRSPGLGDTAMYLCATSSGDRTIYEQYFGPGTRLTVT.

The CDR3 loop is CASSQVTVRTEAFF. In nucleotides, the CDR3 is TGCGCCAGCAGCCAAGTTACCGTACGGACTGAAGCTTTCTTT. The chain links TRBV4-1 to TRBJ1-1; D not resolved. The V gene lost 1 base and the J gene lost 5 bases, with 11 bases spanning the gap. This CDR3 contains 14 residues. Germline CDR1 MGHRA, CDR2 YSYEKL.

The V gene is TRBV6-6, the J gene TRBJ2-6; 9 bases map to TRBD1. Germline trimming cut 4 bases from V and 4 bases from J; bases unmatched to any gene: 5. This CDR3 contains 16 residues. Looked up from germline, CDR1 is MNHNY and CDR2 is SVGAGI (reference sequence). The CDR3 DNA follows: TGTGCCAGCAGTTGGACAGGGGAAGTAGGGGCCAACGTCCTGACTTTC. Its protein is CASSWTGEVGANVLTF.

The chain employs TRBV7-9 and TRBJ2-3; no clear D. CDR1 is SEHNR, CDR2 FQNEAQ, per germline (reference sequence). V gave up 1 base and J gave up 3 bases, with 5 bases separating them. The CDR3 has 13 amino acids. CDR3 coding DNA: TGTGCCAGCAGCTTAGTATCTACAGATACGCAGTATTTT. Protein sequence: CASSLVSTDTQYF. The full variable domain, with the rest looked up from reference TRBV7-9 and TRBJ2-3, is DTGVSQNPRHKITKRGQNVTFRCDPISEHNRLYWYRQTLGQGPEFLTYFQNEAQLEKSRLLSDRFSAERPKGSFSTLEIQRTEQGDSAMYLCASSLVSTDTQYFGPGTRLTVL.

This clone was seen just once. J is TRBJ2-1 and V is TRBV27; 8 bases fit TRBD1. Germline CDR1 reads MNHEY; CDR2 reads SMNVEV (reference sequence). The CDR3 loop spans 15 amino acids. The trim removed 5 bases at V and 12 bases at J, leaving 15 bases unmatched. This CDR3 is CASSPDRVGGIGQFF. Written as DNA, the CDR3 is TGTGCCAGCAGTCCGGACAGGGTGGGAGGTATTGGGCAGTTCTTC.

CDR3 region: CASSPVGMNTEAFF. CDR3 bases: TGTGCCAGCTCACCAGTAGGGATGAACACTGAAGCTTTCTTT. V usage is TRBV18 and J usage is TRBJ1-1; D remains unclear. From germline, CDR1 is KGHSH and CDR2 LQKENI. V was pared by 2 bases and J by 0 bases, with 7 bases between. CDR3 length: 14 amino acids.

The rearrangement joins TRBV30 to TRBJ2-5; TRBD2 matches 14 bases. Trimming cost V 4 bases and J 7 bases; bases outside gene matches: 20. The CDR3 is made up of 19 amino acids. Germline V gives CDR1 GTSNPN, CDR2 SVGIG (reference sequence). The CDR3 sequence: CAWKKLGLTGTSGSVTQYF. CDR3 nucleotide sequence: TGTGCCTGGAAGAAATTGGGTCTTACCGGGACTAGCGGGAGTGTGACCCAGTACTTC.

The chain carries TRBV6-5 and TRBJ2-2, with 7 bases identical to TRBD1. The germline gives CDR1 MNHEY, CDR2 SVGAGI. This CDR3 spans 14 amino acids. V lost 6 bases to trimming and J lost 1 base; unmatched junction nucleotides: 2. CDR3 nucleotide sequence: TGTGCCAGCAGGGGGACAGAGAACACCGGGGAGCTGTTTTTT. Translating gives CASRGTENTGELFF.

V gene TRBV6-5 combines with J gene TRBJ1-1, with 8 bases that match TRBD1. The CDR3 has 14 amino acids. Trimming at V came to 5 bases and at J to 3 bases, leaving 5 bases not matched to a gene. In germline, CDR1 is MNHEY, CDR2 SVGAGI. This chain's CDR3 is CASSPQGAYTEAFF. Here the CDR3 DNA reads TGTGCCAGCAGTCCTCAGGGGGCCTACACTGAAGCTTTCTTT.

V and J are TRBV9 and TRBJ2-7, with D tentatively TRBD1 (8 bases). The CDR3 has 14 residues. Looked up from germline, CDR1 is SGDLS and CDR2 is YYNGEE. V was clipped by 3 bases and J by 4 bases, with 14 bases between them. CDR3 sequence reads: CASSERDRTYEQYF. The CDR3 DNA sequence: TGTGCCAGCAGCGAGCGGGACAGGACATACGAGCAGTACTTC. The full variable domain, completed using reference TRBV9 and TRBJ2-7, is DSGVTQTPKHLITATGQRVTLRCSPRSGDLSVYWYQQSLDQGLQFLIQYYNGEERAKGNILERFSAQQFPDLHSELNLSSLELGDSALYFCASSERDRTYEQYFGPGTRLTVT.

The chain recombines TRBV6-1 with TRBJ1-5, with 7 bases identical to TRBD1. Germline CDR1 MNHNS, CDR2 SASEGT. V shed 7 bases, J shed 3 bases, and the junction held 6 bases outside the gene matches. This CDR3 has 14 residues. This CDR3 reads CASTEGGFNQPQHF. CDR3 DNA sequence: TGTGCCAGCACCGAAGGGGGCTTCAATCAGCCCCAGCATTTT.